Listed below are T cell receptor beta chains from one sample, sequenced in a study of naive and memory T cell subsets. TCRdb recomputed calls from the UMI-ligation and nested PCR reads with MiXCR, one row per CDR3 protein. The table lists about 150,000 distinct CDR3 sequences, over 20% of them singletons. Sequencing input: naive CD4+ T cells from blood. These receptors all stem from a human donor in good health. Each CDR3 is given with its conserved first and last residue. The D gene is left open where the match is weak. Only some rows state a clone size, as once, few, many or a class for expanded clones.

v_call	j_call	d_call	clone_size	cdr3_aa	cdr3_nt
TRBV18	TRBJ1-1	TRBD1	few	CASSPRRGQGALNTEAFF	TGTGCCAGCTCACCACGGAGGGGACAGGGGGCTTTGAACACTGAAGCTTTCTTT
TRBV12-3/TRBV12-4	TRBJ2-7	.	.	CASSRRRFYEQYF	TGTGCCAGCAGTCGCAGAAGATTTTACGAGCAGTACTTC
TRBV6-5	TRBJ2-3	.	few	CASSYVDSTDTQYF	TGTGCCAGCAGTTACGTGGACAGCACAGATACGCAGTATTTT
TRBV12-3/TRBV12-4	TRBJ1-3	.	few	CASTRAESGNTIYF	TGTGCCAGCACCCGCGCCGAGTCTGGAAACACCATATATTTT
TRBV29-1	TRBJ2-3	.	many	CSVGRVADTQYF	TGCAGCGTTGGGCGGGTAGCAGATACGCAGTATTTT
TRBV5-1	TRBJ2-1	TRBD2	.	CASSRTSGSNEQFF	TGCGCCAGCAGCCGGACTAGCGGGAGCAATGAGCAGTTCTTC
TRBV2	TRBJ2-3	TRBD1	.	CASSGGQGVEGTQYF	TGTGCCAGCAGTGGGGGACAGGGAGTCGAGGGTACGCAGTATTTT
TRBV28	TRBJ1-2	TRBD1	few	CASTSDRVGYTF	TGTGCCAGCACCTCCGACAGGGTCGGCTACACCTTC
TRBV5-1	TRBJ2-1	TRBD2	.	CASSSGLVYNEQFF	TGCGCCAGCAGCTCCGGACTAGTCTACAATGAGCAGTTCTTC
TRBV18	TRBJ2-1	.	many	CASSPPTLNNEQFF	TGTGCCAGCTCACCACCGACTCTGAACAATGAGCAGTTCTTC
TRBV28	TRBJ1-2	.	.	CASRPNGAYGYTF	TGTGCCAGCAGGCCTAACGGGGCCTATGGCTACACCTTC
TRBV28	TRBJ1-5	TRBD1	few	CASRRTGSSNQPQHF	TGTGCCAGCAGGCGGACAGGGAGCAGCAATCAGCCCCAGCATTTT
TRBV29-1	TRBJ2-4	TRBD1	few	CSVELGQGRGLAKNIQYF	TGCAGCGTTGAATTGGGACAGGGTAGAGGATTAGCCAAAAACATTCAGTACTTC
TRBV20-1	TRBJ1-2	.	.	CSARRGLGGYTF	TGCAGTGCTAGACGGGGGCTCGGTGGCTACACCTTC
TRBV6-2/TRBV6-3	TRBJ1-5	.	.	CASSYQGQPQHF	TGTGCCAGCAGTTACCAGGGTCAGCCCCAGCATTTT
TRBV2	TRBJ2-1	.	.	CASSVGYNEQFF	TGTGCCAGCAGCGTAGGGTACAATGAGCAGTTCTTC
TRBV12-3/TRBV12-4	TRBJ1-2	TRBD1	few	CASHRGYGYTF	TGTGCCAGCCACAGGGGGTATGGCTACACCTTC
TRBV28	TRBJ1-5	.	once	CASTKGGVSNQPQHF	TGTGCCAGCACCAAAGGTGGGGTAAGCAATCAGCCCCAGCATTTT
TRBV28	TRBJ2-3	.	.	CASSLAGNTGTDTQYF	TGTGCCAGCAGTTTAGCAGGGAATACAGGAACAGATACGCAGTATTTT
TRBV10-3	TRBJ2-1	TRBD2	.	CAIGYAGGFYEQFF	TGTGCCATCGGGTATGCGGGAGGTTTCTATGAGCAGTTCTTC
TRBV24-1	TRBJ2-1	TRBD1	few	CATRGQGVDEQFF	TGTGCCACCAGAGGACAGGGGGTCGATGAGCAGTTCTTC
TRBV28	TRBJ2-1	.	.	CASTQASGAYYNEQFF	TGTGCCAGCACCCAGGCTTCGGGTGCGTACTACAATGAGCAGTTCTTC
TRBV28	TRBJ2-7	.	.	CASSVHSYEQYF	TGTGCCAGCAGCGTTCATAGCTACGAGCAGTACTTC
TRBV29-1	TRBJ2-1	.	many	CSVKNNEQFF	TGCAGCGTTAAGAACAATGAGCAGTTCTTC
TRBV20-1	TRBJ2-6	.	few	CSAREGPKLLSGANVLTF	TGCAGTGCTAGAGAAGGACCTAAACTTTTGTCTGGGGCCAACGTCCTGACTTTC
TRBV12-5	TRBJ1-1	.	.	CASALGEGGTEAFF	TGTGCTAGTGCCCTGGGCGAAGGGGGCACTGAAGCTTTCTTT
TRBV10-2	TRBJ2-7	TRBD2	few	CASSDSGGRSWEQYF	TGCGCCAGCAGTGATTCTGGCGGGAGGTCCTGGGAGCAGTACTTC
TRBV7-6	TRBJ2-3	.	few	CASSLTLIPQGTQYF	TGTGCCAGCAGCTTAACCCTCATCCCTCAGGGTACGCAGTATTTT
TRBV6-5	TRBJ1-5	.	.	CASKLSRGVADQPQHF	TGTGCCAGCAAACTCTCACGAGGAGTGGCTGATCAGCCCCAGCATTTT
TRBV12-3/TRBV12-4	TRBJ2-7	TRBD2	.	CASSSQGGGSYEQYF	TGTGCCAGCAGTTCCCAGGGCGGGGGATCCTACGAGCAGTACTTC
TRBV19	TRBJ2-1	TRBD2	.	CASSIWRESSNEQFF	TGTGCCAGTAGTATATGGCGGGAGTCGAGCAATGAGCAGTTCTTC
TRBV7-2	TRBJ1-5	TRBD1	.	CASSLGGQGSQPQHF	TGTGCCAGCAGCTTAGGCGGACAGGGCAGTCAGCCCCAGCATTTT